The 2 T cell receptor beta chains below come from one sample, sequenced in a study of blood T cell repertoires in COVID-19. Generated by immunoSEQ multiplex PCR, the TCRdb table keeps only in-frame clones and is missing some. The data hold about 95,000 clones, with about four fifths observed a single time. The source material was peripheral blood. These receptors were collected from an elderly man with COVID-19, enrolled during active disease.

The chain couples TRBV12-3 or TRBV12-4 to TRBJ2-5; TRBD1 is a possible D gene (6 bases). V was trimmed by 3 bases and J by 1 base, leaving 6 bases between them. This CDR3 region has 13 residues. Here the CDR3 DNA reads TGTGCCAGCAGTTTGGACAGCCAAGAGACCCAGTACTTC. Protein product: CASSLDSQETQYF.

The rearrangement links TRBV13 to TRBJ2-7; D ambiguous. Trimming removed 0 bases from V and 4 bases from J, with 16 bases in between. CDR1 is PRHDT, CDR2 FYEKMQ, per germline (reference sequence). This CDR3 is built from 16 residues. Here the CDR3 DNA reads TGTGCCAGCAGCTTAGGCACGCAGCGAAAACGATACGAGCAGTACTTC. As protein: CASSLGTQRKRYEQYF.